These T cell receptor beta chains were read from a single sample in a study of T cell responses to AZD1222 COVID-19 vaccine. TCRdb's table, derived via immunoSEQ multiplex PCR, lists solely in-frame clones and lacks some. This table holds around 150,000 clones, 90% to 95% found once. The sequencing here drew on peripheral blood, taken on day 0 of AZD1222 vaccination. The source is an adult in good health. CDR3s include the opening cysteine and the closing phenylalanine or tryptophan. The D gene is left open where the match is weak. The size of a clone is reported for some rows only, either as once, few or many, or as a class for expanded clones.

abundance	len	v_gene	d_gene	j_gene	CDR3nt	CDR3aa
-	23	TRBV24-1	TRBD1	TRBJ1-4	TGTGCCACCAGTGATTACCCCTATTCGACAGGGGGAGGGTTTATGCAGGCTAATGAAAAACTGTTTTTT	CATSDYPYSTGGGFMQANEKLFF
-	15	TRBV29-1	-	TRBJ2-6	TGCAGCGCCGAGGTTGGGGGCTCTGGGGCCAACGTCCTGACTTTC	CSAEVGGSGANVLTF
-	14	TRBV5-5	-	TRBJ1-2	TGTGCCAGCAGCTTAGGCCAGGGACACTATGGCTACACCTTC	CASSLGQGHYGYTF
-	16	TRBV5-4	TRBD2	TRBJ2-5	TGTGCCAGCAGCGCCGGGACTAGCGGATACCAAGAGACCCAGTACTTC	CASSAGTSGYQETQYF
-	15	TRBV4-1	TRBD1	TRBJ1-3	TGCGCCAGCAGCCATAGGACAGGAGGGGGAAACACCATATATTTT	CASSHRTGGGNTIYF
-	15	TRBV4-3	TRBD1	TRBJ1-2	TGCGCCAGCAGCCAGGACAGGGGCGCACTCTATGGCTACACCTTC	CASSQDRGALYGYTF
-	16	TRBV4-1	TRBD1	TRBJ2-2	TGCGCCAGCAGCCCAGGGGACAGGGGGCTACACGGGGAGCTGTTTTTT	CASSPGDRGLHGELFF
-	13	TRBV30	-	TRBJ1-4	TGTGCCTGGAGTTGGGGTTCTAATGAAAAACTGTTTTTT	CAWSWGSNEKLFF
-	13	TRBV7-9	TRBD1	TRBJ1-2	TGTGCCAGCACCTTGGGACAGAACTATGGCTACACCTTC	CASTLGQNYGYTF
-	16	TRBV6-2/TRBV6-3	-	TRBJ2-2	TGTGCCAGCAGTTACCCACAGACACTCAACACCGGGGAGCTGTTTTTT	CASSYPQTLNTGELFF
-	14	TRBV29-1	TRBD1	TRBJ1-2	TGCAGCGTCGACCCGGCCCTACAGGGGAATGGCTACACCTTC	CSVDPALQGNGYTF
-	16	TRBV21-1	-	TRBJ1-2	TGTGCCAGCAGCAAAGACAAGTACGGGGGGGCTAGTGGCTACACCTTC	CASSKDKYGGASGYTF
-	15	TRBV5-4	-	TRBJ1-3	TGTGCCAGCAGCTTAGTAACCAAAGATGGAAACACCATATATTTT	CASSLVTKDGNTIYF
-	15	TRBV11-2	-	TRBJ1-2	TGTGCCAGCAGCTCCCCGGGGTCGCAACGCTATGGCTACACCTTC	CASSSPGSQRYGYTF
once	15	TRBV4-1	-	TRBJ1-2	TGCGCCAGCAGCCCAGAGGCGTCAGGGAACCATGGCTACACCTTC	CASSPEASGNHGYTF
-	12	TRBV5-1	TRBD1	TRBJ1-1	TGCGCCAGCCGGGACAGGGTCGCTGAAGCTTTCTTT	CASRDRVAEAFF
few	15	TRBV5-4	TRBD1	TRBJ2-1	TGTGCCAGCAGCCTCATCGGACAGGCCTACAATGAGCAGTTCTTC	CASSLIGQAYNEQFF
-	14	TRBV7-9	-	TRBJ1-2	TGTGCCAGCAGCTCGCAGGTCCCGGGGAATGGCTACACCTTC	CASSSQVPGNGYTF
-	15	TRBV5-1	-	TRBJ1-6	TGCGCCAGCAGCCCGGGAGGCAGAGGAGATTCACCCCTCCACTTT	CASSPGGRGDSPLHF
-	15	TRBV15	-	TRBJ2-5	TGTGCCACCAGCAGAGGGACTCCGGAGAGGGAGACCCAGTACTTC	CATSRGTPERETQYF
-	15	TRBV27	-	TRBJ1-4	TGTGCCAGCAGTTCGAGCGCGTCAACTAATGAAAAACTGTTTTTT	CASSSSASTNEKLFF
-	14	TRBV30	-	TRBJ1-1	TGTGCCTGGAGTGTAATTCGGGGGAACACTGAAGCTTTCTTT	CAWSVIRGNTEAFF
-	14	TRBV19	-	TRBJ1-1	TGTGCCAGTAGTATAGATGGCGGGCACACTGAAGCTTTCTTT	CASSIDGGHTEAFF
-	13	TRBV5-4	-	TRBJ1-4	TGTGCCAGCAGCCCAGGGGCTAATGAAAAACTGTTTTTT	CASSPGANEKLFF
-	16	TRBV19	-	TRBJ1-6	TGTGCCAGTAGTAGCATTCCTGGGATTTATAATTCACCCCTCCACTTT	CASSSIPGIYNSPLHF
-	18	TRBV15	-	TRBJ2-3	TGTGCCACCAGCAGAGATTACCCGGGACTCCACGACACAGATACGCAGTATTTT	CATSRDYPGLHDTDTQYF
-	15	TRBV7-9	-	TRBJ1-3	TGTGCCAGCAGCCTATTTACAGGGACTGGAAACACCATATATTTT	CASSLFTGTGNTIYF
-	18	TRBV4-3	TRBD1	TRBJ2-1	TGCGCCAGCAGCCAAGACAGGTCCGGACAGGCCTCTTCGGGTGAGCAGTTCTTC	CASSQDRSGQASSGEQFF
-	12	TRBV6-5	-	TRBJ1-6	TGTGCCAGCGGGGGGTACAATTCACCCCTCCACTTT	CASGGYNSPLHF
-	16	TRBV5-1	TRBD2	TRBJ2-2	TGCGCCAGCAGCTGGACTAGCGGGATCTTTCCCGGGGAGCTGTTTTTT	CASSWTSGIFPGELFF
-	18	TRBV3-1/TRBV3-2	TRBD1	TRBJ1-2	TGTGCCAGCAGCCCATCAACCGGGACAGGGACTAAAAACTATGGCTACACCTTC	CASSPSTGTGTKNYGYTF
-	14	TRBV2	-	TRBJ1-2	TGTGCCAGCAGTGAACGGGGGGCAGACGGTGGCTACACCTTC	CASSERGADGGYTF
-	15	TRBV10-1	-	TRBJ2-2	TGCGCCAGCAGTGAGGACCCACTCCCTGCCGGGGAGCTGTTTTTT	CASSEDPLPAGELFF
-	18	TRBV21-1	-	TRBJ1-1	TGTGCCAGCAGCCTCAAAGATAAGGGGCCTGGAGCGAACACTGAAGCTTTCTTT	CASSLKDKGPGANTEAFF
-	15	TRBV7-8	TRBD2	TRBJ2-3	TGTGCCAGCAGCCGCCCGACTAGCGGCACAGATACGCAGTATTTT	CASSRPTSGTDTQYF
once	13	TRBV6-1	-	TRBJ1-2	TGTGCCAGCAGTGAAGCAGGGACCTATGGCTACACCTTC	CASSEAGTYGYTF
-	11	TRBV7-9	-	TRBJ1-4	TGTGCCAGCAGCTACAATGAAAAACTGTTTTTT	CASSYNEKLFF
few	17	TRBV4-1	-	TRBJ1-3	TGCGCCAGCAGCCCGATCGGTAGCCGGGTACCTGGAAACACCATATATTTT	CASSPIGSRVPGNTIYF
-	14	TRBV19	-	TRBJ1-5	TGTGCCAGTATGGACTCGAGTAGCAATCAGCCCCAGCATTTT	CASMDSSSNQPQHF
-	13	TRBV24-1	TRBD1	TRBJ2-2	TGTGCCACAGGACAGGGGTCAACCGGGGAGCTGTTTTTT	CATGQGSTGELFF
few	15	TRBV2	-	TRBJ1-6	TGTGCCAGCAACCCTCCGGGACGGACAAATTCACCCCTCCACTTT	CASNPPGRTNSPLHF
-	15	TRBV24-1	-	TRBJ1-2	TGTGCCACCAGTGATTTAGAGGCCAGGGTTTCTGGCTACACCTTC	CATSDLEARVSGYTF
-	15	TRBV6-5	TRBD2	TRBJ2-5	TGTGCCAGCGCACGACTAGCGGGGGACCAAGAGACCCAGTACTTC	CASARLAGDQETQYF
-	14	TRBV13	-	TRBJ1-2	TGTGCCAGCATTAGGGCAGGGACTAACTATGGCTACACCTTC	CASIRAGTNYGYTF
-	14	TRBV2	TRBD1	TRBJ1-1	TGTGCCAGCAGTCTACAGGGGGCGGACACTGAAGCTTTCTTT	CASSLQGADTEAFF
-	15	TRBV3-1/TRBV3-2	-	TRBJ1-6	TGTGCCAGCAGCCAGTCCGGAGCTGGGGTCTCACCCCTCCACTTT	CASSQSGAGVSPLHF
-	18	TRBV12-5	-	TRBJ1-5	TGTGCTAGTGGTTCCGTATCCAGGGGCTTGGCATTCGATCAGCCCCAGCATTTT	CASGSVSRGLAFDQPQHF
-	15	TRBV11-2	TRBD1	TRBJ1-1	TGTGCCAGCAGCTTGAACAGGGGGCTGGACACTGAAGCTTTCTTT	CASSLNRGLDTEAFF
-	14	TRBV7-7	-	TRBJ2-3	TGTGCCAGCAGCTTAGACGGGGCAGGAGATACGCAGTATTTT	CASSLDGAGDTQYF